The 3 T cell receptor beta chains presented below share a single source sample, sequenced in a study of T cells in Graves' hyperthyroidism and ophthalmopathy (dated by TCRdb to between 2019 and 2020). The protocol used for the library was multiplex PCR. The sequencing machine was an Illumina HiSeq 2000. The TCR beta CDR3 regions were amplified from the RNA transcripts. The TCR CDR3 was subjected to a first round of RT-PCR using the HTBI primer set and the Qiagen OneStep RT-PCR kit. TCRdb ran its own pipeline on the public reads, namely fastp trimming at Q25 and MiXCR clone calling, and kept in-frame beta chains. Entries are consolidated by CDR3 protein sequence, retaining the most common genes and DNA. The sample has about 740,000 distinct CDR3 sequences on record, 12% to 15% of them singletons. The ten top clones hold roughly a tenth of the sample. Sequencing was performed on blood. The receptors originated from a woman aged 18-29 years with Graves' hyperthyroidism.

This rearrangement joins TRBV3-1 to TRBJ2-2; no reliable D call. V was cut by 10 bases and J by 4 bases, with 13 bases left in between. The CDR3 has 13 residues. CDR1 and CDR2 (germline): LGHDT, YNNKEL (reference sequence). This CDR3 is CATTTGGTGELFF. The CDR3 DNA reads as TGTGCCACCACCACCGGCGGCACCGGGGAGCTGTTTTTT. Filled out from reference TRBV3-1 and TRBJ2-2, the complete variable domain reads DTAVSQTPKYLVTQMGNDKSIKCEQNLGHDTMYWYKQDSKKFLKIMFSYNNKELIINETVPNRFSPKSPDKAHLNLHINSLELGDSAVYFCATTTGGTGELFFGEGSRLTVL.

With respect to this clonotype: A much more abundant neighbour one base away suggests this may be a read error. The genes are TRBV12-3 or TRBV12-4 and TRBJ2-7; D uncertain. This CDR3 region has 14 residues. The CDR3 sequence is CASSPQVEPYERYF. In DNA, the CDR3 is TGTGCCAGCAGTCCCCAGGTCGAACCCTACGAGCGGTACTTC.

This clonotype has only a few counts. The chain recombines TRBV19 with TRBJ2-7; 11 positions agree with TRBD1. Germline lookup yields CDR1 LNHDA and CDR2 SQIVND (reference sequence). The CDR3 sequence is 15 residues long. V lost 5 bases to trimming and J lost 6 bases; unmatched junction nucleotides: 9. This CDR3 reads CASSVTGTGGREQYF. DNA for the CDR3: TGTGCCAGTAGTGTGACCGGGACAGGGGGGCGCGAGCAGTACTTC.